This T cell receptor (beta chain) was documented in a study of cytomegalovirus exposure and HLA in healthy donors. Study conclusions and caveats: The study flagged roughly 150 TCR beta chains as cytomegalovirus-associated.

The PCR had 60 Vbeta and 13 Jbeta primers. The repertoire was sequenced with immunoSEQ multiplex PCR; TCRdb's copy has only in-frame clones and lacks some. The table records approximately 130,000 clones, 70% to 80% of them present only once. In regard to this clone: What it binds is unknown.

Germline assignment: CDR1 SQVTM and CDR2 ANQGSEA. The CDR3 totals 14 residues. The ends lost 6 bases at V and 7 bases at J; junction bases unmatched: 9. Sequenced input: PBMCs. This receptor was taken from a man in his forties or fifties in good health and CMV-seronegative. The V gene is TRBV29-1, the J gene TRBJ1-5; 10 nucleotides agree with TRBD1. The CDR3: CSVVGTGVGQPQHF. The CDR3 nucleotides read TGCAGCGTCGTTGGGACAGGGGTAGGGCAGCCCCAGCATTTT.